These 14 T cell receptor beta chains originate from one sample sequenced in a study of identical twins. TCRdb re-called the 5' RACE reads through MiXCR, storing one row per CDR3 protein. The sample has about 240,000 distinct CDR3 sequences; approximately 10% are singletons. Sequencing used memory T cells sorted from blood. The receptors were sampled from a man over 45 in good health.

In its sample, this clonotype was seen a few times. The rearrangement joins TRBV7-9 to TRBJ2-1; 10 bases line up with TRBD2. Germline CDR1 is SEHNR and CDR2 is FQNEAQ (reference sequence). V shed 5 bases and J 7 bases; nucleotides not matched to a gene: 8. There are 15 residues in the CDR3. This CDR3 is CASSHVSGRSNEQFF. The DNA of the CDR3 is TGTGCCAGCAGCCACGTTAGCGGGAGGTCGAATGAGCAGTTCTTC.

This clonotype occurred a few times. The chain recombines TRBV7-2 with TRBJ1-4; 8 bases fit TRBD1. Germline loops: CDR1 SGHTA, CDR2 FQGNSA. Trimming took 1 base from V and 10 from J; bases not matched to a gene: 8. The CDR3 length is 15 residues. The CDR3 protein is CASSLGTGQYGKLFF. CDR3 DNA: TGTGCCAGCAGCTTAGGGACAGGGCAATATGGAAAACTGTTTTTT.

Many counts were recorded for this clonotype. The chain couples TRBV7-2 to TRBJ2-5; D is unclear. The CDR3 totals 11 residues. V lost 1 base, J lost 5 bases, and 2 bases lay in between. Germline CDR1 SGHTA, CDR2 FQGNSA. The CDR3 sequence: CASSLVETQYF. The CDR3 DNA sequence: TGTGCCAGCAGCTTAGTTGAGACCCAGTACTTC. The whole variable domain, remainder taken from reference TRBV7-2 and TRBJ2-5, is GAGVSQSPSNKVTEKGKDVELRCDPISGHTALYWYRQSLGQGLEFLIYFQGNSAPDKSGLPSDRFSAERTGGSVSTLTIQRTQQEDSAVYLCASSLVETQYFGPGTRLLVL.

This clonotype turned up a few times. V usage is TRBV29-1 and J usage is TRBJ2-5, with TRBD2 identical over 14 bases. The CDR3 sequence is 19 residues long. Germline V gene lookup returns CDR1 SQVTM and CDR2 ANQGSEA. V lost 2 bases and J lost 1; bases outside the gene matches: 12. The CDR3 DNA is TGCAGCGTTGAACTCAGACTAGCGGGAGGGCCTGGACCCCAAGAGACCCAGTACTTC. Its protein product is CSVELRLAGGPGPQETQYF.

The chain has TRBV4-3 and TRBJ2-2; 10 bases match TRBD1. The germline V gene has CDR1 LGHNA and CDR2 YSLEER. Germline trimming cut 0 bases from V and 7 bases from J; bases unmatched to any gene: 2. This CDR3 comprises 15 residues. CDR3 protein: CASSQETGGIGELFF. For the CDR3, the DNA is TGCGCCAGCAGCCAAGAGACAGGGGGCATCGGGGAGCTGTTTTTT.

This chain uses TRBV20-1 with TRBJ2-5; the match to TRBD1 covers 8 bases. Looked up from germline, CDR1 is DFQATT and CDR2 is SNEGSKA (reference sequence). Trimming cost V 5 bases and J 5 bases; bases outside gene matches: 7. The CDR3 totals 13 residues. The CDR3 DNA sequence: TGCAGTGCTGCCCAGGGGGCTTGGGAGACCCAGTACTTC. Translated: CSAAQGAWETQYF.

This clonotype was counted at least ten times. The V gene is TRBV3-1, the J gene TRBJ2-1; D is possibly TRBD2 (5 bases). CDR3 length: 14 amino acids. CDR1 and CDR2 from the germline V gene are LGHDT and YNNKEL (reference sequence). Trimming shortened V by 1 base and J by 7 bases, and 11 bases separated the two germline ends. This CDR3 is CASSQALRGNEQFF. The CDR3 nucleotides read TGTGCCAGCAGCCAAGCGCTGAGAGGGAATGAGCAGTTCTTC.

Notes on this clonotype: This may be a read error, as it is one base from a much larger clone. The chain joins TRBV28 to TRBJ1-6, with D unclear. From germline, CDR1 is MDHEN and CDR2 SYDVKM. The CDR3 loop spans 14 amino acids. The V and J ends lost 7 bases and 8 bases respectively, with 15 bases between them. The CDR3 sequence: CASISRITYSPLHF. The CDR3 DNA sequence: TGTGCCAGCATTAGTAGGATCACCTATTCACCCCTCCACTTT. The variable domain in full, with the rest retrieved from reference TRBV28 and TRBJ1-6, is DVKVTQSSRYLVKRTGEKVFLECVQDMDHENMFWYRQDPGLGLRLIYFSYDVKMKEKGDIPEGYSVSREKKERFSLILESASTNQTSMYLCASISRITYSPLHFGNGTRLTVT.

The chain couples TRBV7-2 to TRBJ2-1, with 11 bases identical to TRBD2. The CDR3 contains 15 residues. Germline V gene data show CDR1 as SGHTA and CDR2 as FQGNSA. J lost 6 bases, V lost 3 bases, and 4 bases had no gene match. CDR3 sequence: CASSLTSGKVNEQFF. CDR3 nucleotides: TGTGCCAGCAGCTTGACTAGCGGGAAGGTCAATGAGCAGTTCTTC.

There are many counts of this clonotype. The chain employs TRBV5-6 and TRBJ2-7; no definite D call. Trimming shortened V by 0 bases and J by 2 bases, and 9 bases separated the two germline ends. Per germline, CDR1 SGHDT and CDR2 YYEEEE. The CDR3 spans 14 residues. CDR3 DNA: TGTGCCAGCAGCTTGGCGGCGACACCCTACGAGCAGTACTTC. Protein product: CASSLAATPYEQYF.

Many counts were recorded for this clonotype. The chain combines TRBV12-3 or TRBV12-4 with TRBJ2-1; TRBD2 matches 8 bases. This CDR3 is 16 amino acids long. V was clipped by 7 bases and J by 2 bases; unmatched bases: 10. The CDR3 nucleotides read TGTGCCAGCACCGCCGGCGGGGGGAAAGCCTACAATGAGCAGTTCTTC. This encodes CASTAGGGKAYNEQFF.

This clonotype was counted many times. The rearrangement uses TRBV5-1 and TRBJ1-1; 9 bases map to TRBD1. The J segment lost 6 bases and the V segment lost 4 bases, leaving 10 bases of the junction unmatched. CDR3 length: 15 residues. Germline V gene data show CDR1 as SGHRS and CDR2 as YFSETQ. Here the CDR3 reads CASSVKGQGLAEAFF. In DNA, the CDR3 is TGCGCCAGCAGCGTAAAGGGACAGGGCCTCGCTGAAGCTTTCTTT. The full variable domain, with the rest looked up from reference TRBV5-1 and TRBJ1-1, is KAGVTQTPRYLIKTRGQQVTLSCSPISGHRSVSWYQQTPGQGLQFLFEYFSETQRNKGNFPGRFSGRQFSNSRSEMNVSTLELGDSALYLCASSVKGQGLAEAFFGQGTRLTVV.

The chain joins TRBV19 to TRBJ2-1; TRBD2 matches 7 bases. The CDR3 extends over 15 amino acids. Germline V gene sequence: CDR1 LNHDA, CDR2 SQIVND (reference sequence). Trimming removed 4 bases from V and 8 bases from J; junction bases left unmatched: 11. The CDR3 DNA is TGTGCCAGTAGTAACAGGCTAGCGGTGGGAGATGAGCAGTTCTTC. Protein: CASSNRLAVGDEQFF. The whole variable domain, filled in from reference TRBV19 and TRBJ2-1, reads DGGITQSPKYLFRKEGQNVTLSCEQNLNHDAMYWYRQDPGQGLRLIYYSQIVNDFQKGDIAEGYSVSREKKESFPLTVTSAQKNPTAFYLCASSNRLAVGDEQFFGPGTRLTVL.

Only a few counts were recorded for this clonotype. This rearrangement joins TRBV11-2 to TRBJ1-2; 9 bases are shared with TRBD1. CDR1 and CDR2 from the germline V gene are SGHAT and FQNNGV. This CDR3 comprises 15 residues. Trimming cost V 1 base and J 6 bases; bases outside gene matches: 6. DNA of the CDR3: TGTGCCAGCAGCTTAGGGGACAGGGTCGTCCATGGCTACACCTTC. It is translated as CASSLGDRVVHGYTF.